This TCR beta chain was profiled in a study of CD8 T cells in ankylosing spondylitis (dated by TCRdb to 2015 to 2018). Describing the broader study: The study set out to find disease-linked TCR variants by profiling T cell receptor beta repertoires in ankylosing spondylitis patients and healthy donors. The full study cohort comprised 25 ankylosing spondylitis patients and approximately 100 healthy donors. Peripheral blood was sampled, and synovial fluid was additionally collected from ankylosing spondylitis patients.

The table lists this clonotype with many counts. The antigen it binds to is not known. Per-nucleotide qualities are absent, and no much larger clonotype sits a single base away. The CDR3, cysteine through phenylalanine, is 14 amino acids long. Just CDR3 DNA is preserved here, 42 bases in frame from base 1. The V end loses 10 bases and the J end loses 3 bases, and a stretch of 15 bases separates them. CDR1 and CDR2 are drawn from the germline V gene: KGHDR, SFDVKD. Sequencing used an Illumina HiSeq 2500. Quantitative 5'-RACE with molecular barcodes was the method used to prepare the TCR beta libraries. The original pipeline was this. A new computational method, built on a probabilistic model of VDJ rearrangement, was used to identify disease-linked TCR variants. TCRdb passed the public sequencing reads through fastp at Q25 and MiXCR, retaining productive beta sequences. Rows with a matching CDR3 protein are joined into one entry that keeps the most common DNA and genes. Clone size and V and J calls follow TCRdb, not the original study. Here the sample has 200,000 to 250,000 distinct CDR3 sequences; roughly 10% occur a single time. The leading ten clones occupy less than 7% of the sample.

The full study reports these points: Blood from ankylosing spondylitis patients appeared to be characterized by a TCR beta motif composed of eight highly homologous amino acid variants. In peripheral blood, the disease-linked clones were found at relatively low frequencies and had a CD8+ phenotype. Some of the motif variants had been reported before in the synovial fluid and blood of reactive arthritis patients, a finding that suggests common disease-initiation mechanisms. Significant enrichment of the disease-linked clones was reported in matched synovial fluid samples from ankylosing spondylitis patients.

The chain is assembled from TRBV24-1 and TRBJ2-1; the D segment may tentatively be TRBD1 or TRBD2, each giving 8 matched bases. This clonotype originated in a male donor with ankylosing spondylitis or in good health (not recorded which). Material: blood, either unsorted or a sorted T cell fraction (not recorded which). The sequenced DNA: TGTGCCACTGGTAGCGGGACAGGCTACAATGAGCAGTTCTTC. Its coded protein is CATGSGTGYNEQFF.